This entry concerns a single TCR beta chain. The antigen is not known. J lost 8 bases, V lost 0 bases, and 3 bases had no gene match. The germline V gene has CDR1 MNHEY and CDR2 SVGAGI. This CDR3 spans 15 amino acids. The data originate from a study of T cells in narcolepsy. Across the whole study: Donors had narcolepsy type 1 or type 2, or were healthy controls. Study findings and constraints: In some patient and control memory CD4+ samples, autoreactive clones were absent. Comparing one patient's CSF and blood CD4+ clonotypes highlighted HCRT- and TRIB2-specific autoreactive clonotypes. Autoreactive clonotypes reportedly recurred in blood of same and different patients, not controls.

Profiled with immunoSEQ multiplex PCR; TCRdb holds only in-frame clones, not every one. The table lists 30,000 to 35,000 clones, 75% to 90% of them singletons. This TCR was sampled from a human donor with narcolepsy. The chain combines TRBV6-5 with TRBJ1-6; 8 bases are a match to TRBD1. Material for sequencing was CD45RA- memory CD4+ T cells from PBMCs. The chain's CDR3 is CASSYSGQGHSPLHF. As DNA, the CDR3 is TGTGCCAGCAGTTACTCTGGACAGGGTCATTCACCCCTCCACTTT.